The next 27 T cell receptor beta chains were all read from a single sample in a study of cytomegalovirus exposure and HLA in healthy donors (dated by TCRdb to the late 2010s). Libraries were prepared through the immunoSEQ multiplex PCR assay. TCRdb holds this immuneACCESS table with in-frame rearrangements only. Some clones are missing; in checked studies, unresolved V genes explain under half, and the rest has no known cause. The sample table records about 110,000 clones; more than 90% of these occur just once. In total, the top ten clones hold around 0.65% of the sample. The sequenced material came from PBMCs. Receptors originate from a woman between 18 and 30 years old in good health and CMV-seronegative.

The rearrangement uses TRBV19 and TRBJ1-6, with D unclear. Germline V CDR1 and CDR2: LNHDA, SQIVND (reference sequence). CDR3 length: 14 amino acids. V shed 3 bases and J shed 6 bases, with 9 bases lying between them. CDR3 sequence: CASSISTANSPLHF. The CDR3 nucleotides are TGTGCCAGTAGTATCAGCACAGCTAATTCACCCCTCCACTTT.

The chain is built from TRBV7-9 and TRBJ1-4, with D maybe TRBD1 (6 bases). Between the trimmed V and J ends, which lost 1 base and 8 bases, there was a span of 14 bases. Per the germline V gene, CDR1 is SEHNR and CDR2 is FQNEAQ (reference sequence). This CDR3 comprises 15 residues. As DNA, the CDR3 is TGTGCCAGCAGCTTAGTCCAACGGACAGAAGAAAAACTGTTTTTT. Encoded protein: CASSLVQRTEEKLFF.

The chain has TRBV6-1 and TRBJ2-3, with TRBD2 matching over 8 bases. The CDR3 is 16 residues long. With 0 bases clipped from V and 5 bases from J, the junction kept 7 bases outside the gene matches. Per the germline V gene, CDR1 is MNHNS and CDR2 is SASEGT. CDR3 sequence reads: CASSEADTSGGDTQYF. The CDR3 nucleotides are TGTGCCAGCAGTGAAGCGGATACTAGCGGTGGAGATACGCAGTATTTT.

V gene TRBV7-3 combines with J gene TRBJ2-1, with 8 bases that match TRBD2. The J segment lost 7 bases and the V segment lost 2 bases, leaving 7 bases of the junction unmatched. Germline lookup yields CDR1 SGHTA and CDR2 FQGTGA. This CDR3 is 15 amino acids long. DNA for the CDR3: TGTGCCAGCAGCTTAGGGGCGGGGGGCCAGAATGAGCAGTTCTTC. It codes for CASSLGAGGQNEQFF.

This sequence joins TRBV2 and TRBJ2-2, with TRBD2 matching 13 bases. CDR3 length equals 15 residues. V trimming: 6 bases; J trimming: 6 bases; junction bases outside the gene matches: 4. Germline CDR1 is SNHLY and CDR2 is FYNNEI. The CDR3 loop reads CASRVLAGGPGELFF. CDR3 DNA: TGTGCCAGCAGGGTACTAGCGGGGGGGCCCGGGGAGCTGTTTTTT.

V is TRBV6-4 and J is TRBJ1-1, with 8 bases identical to TRBD1. Germline-derived CDR1 and CDR2 are MRHNA and SNTAGT. CDR3 length: 14 residues. J lost 1 base, V lost 4 bases, and 2 bases had no gene match. The CDR3 region is CASSADRGNTEAFF. For the CDR3, the DNA is TGTGCCAGCAGTGCAGACAGGGGGAACACTGAAGCTTTCTTT.

The gene calls are TRBV7-2 and TRBJ2-1, with 7 positions matching TRBD2. CDR3 length equals 17 residues. J was trimmed by 0 bases and V by 5 bases; bases with no gene match: 10. Germline lookup yields CDR1 SGHTA and CDR2 FQGNSA. The CDR3 loop reads CASSPKIPSGSYNEQFF. For the CDR3, the DNA is TGTGCCAGCAGCCCCAAAATACCTAGCGGCTCCTACAATGAGCAGTTCTTC.

The gene calls are TRBV9 and TRBJ2-5, with TRBD1 identical over 7 bases. The J segment lost 2 bases and the V segment lost 4 bases, leaving 11 bases of the junction unmatched. This CDR3 has 16 amino acids. Germline V gene sequence: CDR1 SGDLS, CDR2 YYNGEE. CDR3 amino acids: CASSLSQGQTQETQYF. The CDR3, as DNA: TGTGCCAGCAGCTTATCACAGGGACAGACGCAAGAGACCCAGTACTTC.

This clone was seen only once. The V and J genes are TRBV6-1 and TRBJ2-1, with D hard to call. V was shortened by 4 bases and J by 5 bases, with 6 bases between the two germline ends. This CDR3 comprises 12 residues. Per the germline V gene, CDR1 is MNHNS and CDR2 is SASEGT. The DNA for the CDR3 is TGTGCCAGCAGTGCTATCAACAATGAGCAGTTCTTC. Encoded protein: CASSAINNEQFF.

The chain links TRBV5-4 to TRBJ2-5; possibly TRBD1 for D (5 bases). The CDR3 length is 15 residues. Germline lookup yields CDR1 SGHNT and CDR2 YYREEE (reference sequence). Trimming cost V 4 bases and J 5 bases, with 18 bases left between them. CDR3 amino acids: CASSPDTLLGETQYF. The CDR3, as DNA: TGTGCCAGCAGCCCGGACACCTTACTGGGGGAGACCCAGTACTTC.

The J gene is TRBJ1-5, the V gene TRBV30; perhaps TRBD1 as D (5 bases). Trimming took off 3 bases at V and 5 bases at J, with 11 bases between the two ends. This CDR3 is 13 amino acids long. CDR1 and CDR2 from the germline V gene are GTSNPN and SVGIG (reference sequence). CDR3 protein: CAWRGGEYQPQHF. The CDR3 DNA follows: TGTGCCTGGAGGGGAGGGGAATATCAGCCCCAGCATTTT.

The rearrangement uses TRBV5-1 and TRBJ2-7, with D unclear. The germline V and J ends were trimmed by 2 bases and 0 bases, with 6 bases remaining between them. Germline-derived CDR1 and CDR2 are SGHRS and YFSETQ. This CDR3 comprises 13 residues. CDR3: CASSLTASYEQYF. The CDR3 DNA reads TGCGCCAGCAGCTTAACAGCCTCCTACGAGCAGTACTTC.

J is TRBJ2-7 and V is TRBV13, with D maybe TRBD1 (6 bases). Germline V gene lookup returns CDR1 PRHDT and CDR2 FYEKMQ (reference sequence). This CDR3 region has 13 residues. With 5 bases removed from V and 0 bases from J, the gap between germline ends came to 8 bases. This CDR3 reads CASSRTVSYEQYF. CDR3 coding DNA: TGTGCCAGCAGCCGGACAGTCTCCTACGAGCAGTACTTC.

This sequence joins TRBV4-1 and TRBJ2-5; D might be TRBD2 (6 bases). Looked up from germline, CDR1 is MGHRA and CDR2 is YSYEKL. V lost 4 bases, J lost 5 bases, and 26 bases lay in between. The CDR3 extends over 18 amino acids. The CDR3 DNA sequence: TGCGCCAGCAGCCCGCGGGGAAGTGTGGGGTCTCTCCGGGAGACCCAGTACTTC. This encodes CASSPRGSVGSLRETQYF.

This chain's CDR3 is CASSERPGLDYNEQFF. The CDR3 DNA reads TGCGCCAGCAGTGAGAGGCCAGGCCTTGACTACAATGAGCAGTTCTTC. The rearrangement links TRBV10-1 to TRBJ2-1; D gene unclear. Trimming took off 2 bases at V and 3 bases at J, with 14 bases between the two ends. The CDR3 consists of 16 residues. CDR1 and CDR2 (germline): WNHNN, SYGVQD (reference sequence).

This chain uses TRBV7-2 with TRBJ1-1; no clear D gene. The germline V gene has CDR1 SGHTA and CDR2 FQGNSA. The germline V and J ends were trimmed by 6 bases and 3 bases, with 8 bases remaining between them. This CDR3 has 12 residues. The CDR3 nucleotides read TGTGCCAGCAGACCCGGAGACACTGAAGCTTTCTTT. This sequence encodes CASRPGDTEAFF.

The rearrangement joins TRBV4-1 to TRBJ1-2, with TRBD1 identical over 7 bases. Germline values: CDR1 MGHRA, CDR2 YSYEKL. The length of the CDR3 is 14 residues. The V and J ends lost 4 bases and 5 bases, in that order; junction bases with no gene match: 7. DNA for the CDR3: TGCGCCAGCAGCCGAGGACAGGTCGGATATGGCTACACCTTC. Translated, it gives CASSRGQVGYGYTF.

The rearrangement links TRBV28 to TRBJ2-7, with 11 bases that match TRBD1. The CDR3 runs to 16 residues. V dropped 5 bases and J dropped 0; count of bases not matched to a gene: 6. Germline V gene data show CDR1 as MDHEN and CDR2 as SYDVKM. CDR3 in DNA: TGTGCCAGCAGTCCTATTGGACAGGGGGCCTCCTACGAGCAGTACTTC. The encoded protein is CASSPIGQGASYEQYF.

The CDR3 here is CASSGTSGEGYTF. DNA of the CDR3: TGTGCCAGCAGTGGAACCTCGGGGGAAGGCTACACCTTC. The rearrangement links TRBV6-1 to TRBJ1-2, with D maybe TRBD1 (5 bases). The CDR3 length is 13 residues. Trimming stripped 4 bases from V and 8 bases from J, with 14 bases between. From germline, CDR1 is MNHNS and CDR2 SASEGT.

The chain employs TRBV7-6 and TRBJ2-1; possibly TRBD2 for D (6 bases). The germline CDR1 and CDR2 sequences are SGHVS and FNYEAQ. The CDR3 extends over 16 amino acids. Trimming removed 0 bases at V and 6 bases at J, with 15 bases between. The CDR3 DNA follows: TGTGCCAGCAGCTTAGCCACCTCCCTTAGCGGCAATGAGCAGTTCTTC. It specifies CASSLATSLSGNEQFF.

The chain couples TRBV5-1 to TRBJ2-7; 7 bases map to TRBD1. Germline CDR1 is SGHRS and CDR2 is YFSETQ. This CDR3 spans 15 amino acids. V lost 0 bases, J lost 5 bases, and 8 bases stayed unmatched. The CDR3 protein is CASSLEGRGLDEQYF. The CDR3 coding sequence is TGCGCCAGCAGCTTGGAGGGCAGGGGGTTAGACGAGCAGTACTTC.

The rearrangement links TRBV28 to TRBJ1-5; D may be TRBD1 (5 bases). The CDR3 loop spans 13 amino acids. V dropped 7 bases and J dropped 4 bases, with 11 bases sitting between them. Germline V gene sequence: CDR1 MDHEN, CDR2 SYDVKM. Here the CDR3 DNA reads TGTGCCAGCAAAGTCCGGGGGAATCAGCCCCAGCATTTT. Protein product: CASKVRGNQPQHF.

The rearrangement joins TRBV4-2 to TRBJ2-1; TRBD2 matches at 12 bases. The V gene end was trimmed by 0 bases and the J gene end by 6 bases; junction bases not matched to a gene: 3. The CDR3 has 16 amino acids. Germline CDR1 LGHNA, CDR2 YNFKEQ. CDR3 loop: CASSQDLLAGGNEQFF. The CDR3 DNA reads as TGTGCCAGCAGCCAAGATCTACTAGCGGGGGGCAATGAGCAGTTCTTC.

The chain recombines TRBV9 with TRBJ2-1, with 11 bases lining up with TRBD2. The CDR3 extends over 16 amino acids. Germline CDR1 is SGDLS and CDR2 is YYNGEE. V lost 0 bases and J lost 4; bases outside the gene matches: 3. CDR3 in amino acids: CASSVAGTSGYNEQFF. Written as DNA, the CDR3 is TGTGCCAGCAGCGTAGCAGGGACTAGCGGTTACAATGAGCAGTTCTTC. The entire variable domain, with the rest obtained from reference TRBV9 and TRBJ2-1, is as follows: DSGVTQTPKHLITATGQRVTLRCSPRSGDLSVYWYQQSLDQGLQFLIQYYNGEERAKGNILERFSAQQFPDLHSELNLSSLELGDSALYFCASSVAGTSGYNEQFFGPGTRLTVL.

The CDR3 DNA follows: TGCAGCGTTGATATCCAGGGGTCCTACGAGCAGTACTTC. Amino acid sequence: CSVDIQGSYEQYF. V and J are TRBV29-1 and TRBJ2-7; a weak D match, TRBD1 (6 bases). CDR1 SQVTM and CDR2 ANQGSEA come from the germline V gene. The CDR3 length is 13 residues. Trimming stripped 3 bases from V and 1 base from J, with 10 bases between.

This clone was observed once. The rearrangement joins TRBV27 to TRBJ2-1; a possible D gene is TRBD1 (6 bases). Germline V gene data show CDR1 as MNHEY and CDR2 as SMNVEV (reference sequence). This CDR3 region has 14 residues. V lost 3 bases to trimming and J lost 7 bases, with 13 bases between them. The CDR3 sequence: CASSLLGTGNEQFF. CDR3 bases: TGTGCCAGCAGTTTGTTGGGCACAGGGAATGAGCAGTTCTTC.

The V and J genes are TRBV7-6 and TRBJ2-2, with D maybe TRBD1 (6 bases). The CDR3 has 15 amino acids. Trimming removed 0 bases at V and 4 bases at J, with 9 bases between. Germline V gene lookup returns CDR1 SGHVS and CDR2 FNYEAQ. Here the CDR3 reads CASSLARGSTGELFF. The CDR3 DNA reads as TGTGCCAGCAGCTTAGCCAGGGGTAGCACCGGGGAGCTGTTTTTT.